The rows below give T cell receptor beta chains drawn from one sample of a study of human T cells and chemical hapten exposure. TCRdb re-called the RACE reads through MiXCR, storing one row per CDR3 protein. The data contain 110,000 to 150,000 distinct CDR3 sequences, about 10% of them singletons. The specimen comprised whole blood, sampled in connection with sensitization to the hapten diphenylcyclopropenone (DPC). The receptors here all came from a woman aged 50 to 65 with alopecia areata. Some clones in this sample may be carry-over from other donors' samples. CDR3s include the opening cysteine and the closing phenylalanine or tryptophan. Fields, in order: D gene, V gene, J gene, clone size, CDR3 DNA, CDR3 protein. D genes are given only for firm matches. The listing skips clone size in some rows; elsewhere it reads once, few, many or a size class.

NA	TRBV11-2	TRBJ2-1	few	TGTGCCAGCAGCCGGAGGGAGGTTCACAATGAGCAGTTCTTC	CASSRREVHNEQFF
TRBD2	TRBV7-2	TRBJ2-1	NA	TGTGCCAGCAGCCAGACTAGCCATGAGCAGTTCTTC	CASSQTSHEQFF
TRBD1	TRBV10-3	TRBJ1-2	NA	TGTGCCATCAGGAGACAGGGAGAAGGCTACACCTTC	CAIRRQGEGYTF
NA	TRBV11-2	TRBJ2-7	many	TGTGCCAGCAGCTTAGGTTTAGGGACCGAGCAGTACTTC	CASSLGLGTEQYF
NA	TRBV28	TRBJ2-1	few	TGTGCCAGCAGTTTAGAAGGCCCTTTAGCGGTCTCCTACAATGAGCAGTTCTTC	CASSLEGPLAVSYNEQFF
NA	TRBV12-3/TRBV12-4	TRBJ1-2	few	TGTGCCAGCAGTTTGGCCGGGACCTATGGCTACACCTTC	CASSLAGTYGYTF
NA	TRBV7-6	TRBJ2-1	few	TGTGCCAGCAGCTCCCTAGCCGGCTACAATGAGCAGTTCTTC	CASSSLAGYNEQFF
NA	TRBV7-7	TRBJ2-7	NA	TGTGCTAGCAGCCCAAGCCCGGGACAAGGATACGAGCAGTACTTC	CASSPSPGQGYEQYF
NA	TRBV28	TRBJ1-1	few	TGTGCCAGCAGTTTACTGGGGGCCACTGAAGCTTTCTTT	CASSLLGATEAFF
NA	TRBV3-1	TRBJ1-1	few	TGTGCCAGCAGCCGAAGCAAAGGGGGGAACACTGAAGCTTTCTTT	CASSRSKGGNTEAFF
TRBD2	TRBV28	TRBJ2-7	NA	TGTGCCAGTCGGACACTAGCGGGAACCTACGAGCAGTACTTC	CASRTLAGTYEQYF